The T cell receptor beta chain described here comes from a study of identical twins. General observations from the study: High-abundance cord blood beta clonotypes had fewer insertions; memory repertoires showed none. Within monozygotic twins, out-of-frame TCR alpha sharing was underestimated by the models.

Using its own MiXCR run on the 5' RACE reads, TCRdb lists one record per CDR3 protein. The sample includes roughly 720,000 distinct CDR3 sequences, 15% to 20% seen only once; the top ten take about 12%. Turning to this clonotype: Its antigen remains unidentified.

Trimming left V 1 base short and J 0 bases short, with 13 bases between. The CDR3 runs 16 residues. Germline V lookup: CDR1 DFQATT, CDR2 SNEGSKA (reference sequence). This same sample was also part of a study on T cells expressing NK-cell markers.

Source material: PBMCs. The origin of this receptor is a young woman in good health. The chain combines TRBV20-1 with TRBJ2-1; tentative D call: TRBD1 (5 bases). This chain's CDR3 is CSARVLGQGSYNEQFF. The CDR3 DNA follows: TGCAGTGCTAGAGTACTCGGGCAGGGCTCCTACAATGAGCAGTTCTTC.